The rows below give T cell receptor beta chains drawn from one sample of a study of blood T cell repertoires in COVID-19. Profiled with immunoSEQ multiplex PCR; TCRdb holds only in-frame clones, not every one. Counted here are around 69,000 clones, approximately 92% occurring once; the ten biggest clones make up about 5%. Input material: peripheral blood. The receptor set was obtained from a woman in her forties or fifties with active COVID-19. Each CDR3 is given with its conserved first and last residue. The D gene is left open where the match is weak. For some rows the clone size is stated as once, few or many, or as a class when expanded; others skip it.

d_call	v_call	clone_size	j_call	cdr3_aa	cdr3_nt
TRBD2	TRBV28	NA	TRBJ2-7	CASSLAGVTYEQYF	TGTGCCAGCAGTTTAGCGGGAGTAACCTACGAGCAGTACTTC
TRBD1	TRBV7-3	NA	TRBJ1-1	CASSFGTGSTEAFF	TGTGCCAGCAGCTTTGGGACAGGGTCCACTGAAGCTTTCTTT
TRBD2	TRBV2	NA	TRBJ2-2	CASSESSGSTGELFF	TGTGCCAGCAGTGAATCAAGCGGGAGCACCGGGGAGCTGTTTTTT
NA	TRBV5-4	NA	TRBJ2-5	CASSLEARETQYF	TGTGCCAGCAGCTTGGAGGCGCGGGAGACCCAGTACTTC
TRBD1	TRBV28	NA	TRBJ1-2	CASDAGTGTGRYGYTF	TGTGCCAGCGATGCCGGGACAGGGACAGGGCGGTATGGCTACACCTTC
TRBD1	TRBV2	many	TRBJ1-6	CASSGQGTDYSPLHF	TGTGCCAGCAGTGGACAAGGGACAGATTATTCACCCCTCCACTTT
NA	TRBV11-2	NA	TRBJ2-4	CASSSNQRILAKNIQYF	TGTGCCAGCAGCTCGAACCAGCGGATACTAGCCAAAAACATTCAGTACTTC
NA	TRBV5-5	NA	TRBJ2-3	CASIRGITDTQYF	TGTGCCAGCATTAGGGGCATCACAGATACGCAGTATTTT
TRBD2	TRBV7-3	NA	TRBJ2-3	CASSLKPATSGSSSTDTQYF	TGTGCCAGCAGCTTAAAACCCGCGACTAGCGGGAGCTCTAGCACAGATACGCAGTATTTT
NA	TRBV7-2	NA	TRBJ2-1	CASSLFREKFF	TGTGCCAGCAGCTTATTCCGGGAGAAGTTCTTC
TRBD2	TRBV20-1	NA	TRBJ2-6	CSASPLGRETYPGANVLTF	TGCAGTGCTAGTCCCCTGGGGCGGGAGACCTATCCCGGGGCCAACGTCCTGACTTTC
TRBD2	TRBV5-4	NA	TRBJ2-1	CASSPGLAGVIF	TGTGCCAGCAGCCCGGGACTAGCGGGAGTTATCTTC
TRBD2	TRBV7-9	NA	TRBJ2-7	CASSTGLAGGYEQYF	TGTGCCAGCAGCACCGGCCTAGCGGGAGGCTACGAGCAGTACTTC
NA	TRBV5-4	NA	TRBJ1-2	CASSSREFGYTF	TGTGCCAGCAGCTCCCGGGAGTTTGGCTACACCTTC
TRBD1	TRBV5-6	NA	TRBJ2-3	CASSRGQGAADTQYF	TGTGCCAGCAGCAGGGGACAGGGGGCTGCAGATACGCAGTATTTT
TRBD2	TRBV7-9	NA	TRBJ2-3	CASSEGTSGTDTQYF	TGTGCCAGCAGCGAGGGGACTAGCGGCACAGATACGCAGTATTTT
NA	TRBV30	once	TRBJ2-1	CAWIAKASRHSYNEQFF	TGTGCCTGGATTGCTAAGGCTAGCAGGCACTCCTACAATGAGCAGTTCTTC
TRBD1	TRBV6-5	NA	TRBJ1-2	CASRGQGNYGYTF	TGTGCCAGCAGGGGACAGGGGAACTATGGCTACACCTTC
TRBD1	TRBV11-2	NA	TRBJ2-7	CASSLETGATYEQYF	TGTGCCAGCAGCTTAGAAACAGGGGCCACCTACGAGCAGTACTTC
NA	TRBV7-6	few	TRBJ2-2	CASSLVVGDSTGELFF	TGTGCCAGCAGCTTAGTGGTGGGAGATTCCACCGGGGAGCTGTTTTTT
NA	TRBV28	NA	TRBJ1-1	CASSSPGGGRVGSNTEAFF	TGTGCCAGCAGTTCCCCCGGGGGAGGCAGGGTGGGATCCAACACTGAAGCTTTCTTT
NA	TRBV12-3/TRBV12-4	NA	TRBJ2-7	CASSLVQGDEQYF	TGTGCCAGCAGTTTAGTACAGGGAGACGAGCAGTACTTC
TRBD2	TRBV29-1	NA	TRBJ2-7	CSVASGSYEQYF	TGCAGCGTTGCTAGCGGCTCCTACGAGCAGTACTTC
NA	TRBV5-1	NA	TRBJ2-2	CASSFSLAATGELFF	TGCGCCAGCAGCTTTTCTCTAGCCGCTACCGGGGAGCTGTTTTTT
NA	TRBV6-6	NA	TRBJ2-7	CASSYSRGDLSYEQYF	TGTGCCAGCAGTTACTCGAGAGGTGACCTCTCCTACGAGCAGTACTTC
NA	TRBV5-1	NA	TRBJ2-7	CASSDGWGDEQYF	TGCGCCAGCAGCGACGGGTGGGGCGACGAGCAGTACTTC
TRBD1	TRBV7-9	once	TRBJ2-7	CASSLDRGSDEQYF	TGTGCCAGCAGCTTGGACAGGGGAAGCGACGAGCAGTACTTC
TRBD2	TRBV20-1	NA	TRBJ2-2	CSASAKLAGGPQGELFF	TGCAGTGCTAGTGCAAAACTAGCGGGAGGACCACAAGGGGAGCTGTTTTTT
TRBD2	TRBV3-1/TRBV3-2	NA	TRBJ2-7	CASSQDRLAGPYEQYF	TGTGCCAGCAGCCAAGATAGGCTAGCGGGACCCTACGAGCAGTACTTC
NA	TRBV5-6	NA	TRBJ1-1	CASSSGDLPYEAFF	TGTGCCAGCAGCTCGGGGGACCTCCCGTATGAAGCTTTCTTT
NA	TRBV6-1	NA	TRBJ2-3	CASSDGPTDTQYF	TGTGCCAGCAGTGATGGGCCCACAGATACGCAGTATTTT
NA	TRBV11-2	NA	TRBJ2-1	CASSLALARKDEQFF	TGTGCCAGCAGCTTAGCTCTAGCCAGAAAGGATGAGCAGTTCTTC
TRBD2	TRBV9	once	TRBJ2-1	CASSISGEPYNEQFF	TGTGCCAGCAGCATTAGCGGGGAACCCTACAATGAGCAGTTCTTC
NA	TRBV28	NA	TRBJ2-1	CASSQGRVDEQFF	TGTGCCAGCAGTCAGGGGCGAGTCGATGAGCAGTTCTTC
TRBD2	TRBV25-1	NA	TRBJ2-7	CASSQTSGSSYEQYF	TGTGCCAGCAGTCAGACTAGCGGGAGTTCCTACGAGCAGTACTTC
NA	TRBV19	NA	TRBJ2-2	CASNPTVRNTGELFF	TGTGCCAGTAACCCGACTGTCCGGAACACCGGGGAGCTGTTTTTT
NA	TRBV12-3/TRBV12-4	once	TRBJ1-5	CASKMSQNQPQHF	TGTGCCAGCAAAATGAGTCAAAATCAGCCCCAGCATTTT
NA	TRBV29-1	NA	TRBJ1-4	CSVEGPPGELFF	TGCAGCGTTGAAGGGCCCCCGGGAGAACTGTTTTTT
NA	TRBV7-2	NA	TRBJ2-3	CASSSQLGSTDTQYF	TGTGCCAGCAGCTCACAACTAGGCAGCACAGATACGCAGTATTTT
NA	TRBV7-2	NA	TRBJ2-1	CASSLVSSSGPSYNEQFF	TGTGCCAGCAGCTTGGTATCGTCGAGCGGGCCTTCCTACAATGAGCAGTTCTTC